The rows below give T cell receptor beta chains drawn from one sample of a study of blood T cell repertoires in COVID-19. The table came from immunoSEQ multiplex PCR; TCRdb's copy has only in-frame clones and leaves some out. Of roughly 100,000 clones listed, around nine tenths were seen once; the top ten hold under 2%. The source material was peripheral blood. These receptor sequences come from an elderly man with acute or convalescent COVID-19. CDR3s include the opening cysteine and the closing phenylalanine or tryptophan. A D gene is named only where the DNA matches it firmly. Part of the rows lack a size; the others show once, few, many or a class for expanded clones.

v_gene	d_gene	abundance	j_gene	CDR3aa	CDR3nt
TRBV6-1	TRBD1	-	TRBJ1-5	CASSDTGTGDQPQHF	TGTGCCAGCAGTGATACCGGGACAGGGGATCAGCCCCAGCATTTT
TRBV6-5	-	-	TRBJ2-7	CASSGGPSREQYF	TGTGCCAGCTCTGGCGGGCCCAGTCGCGAGCAGTACTTC
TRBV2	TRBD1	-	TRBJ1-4	CASSEDKGQNNEKLFF	TGTGCCAGCAGTGAAGACAAGGGACAGAACAATGAAAAACTGTTTTTT
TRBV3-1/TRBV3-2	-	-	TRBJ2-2	CASSYRAGELFF	TGTGCCAGCAGTTACAGGGCCGGGGAGCTGTTTTTT
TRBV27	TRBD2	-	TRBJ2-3	CASSYRLAGGRTDTQYF	TGTGCCAGCAGTTATCGACTAGCGGGAGGGCGGACAGATACGCAGTATTTT
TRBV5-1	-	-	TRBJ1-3	CASSYAEGAGNTIYF	TGCGCCAGCAGCTACGCGGAAGGGGCTGGAAACACCATATATTTT
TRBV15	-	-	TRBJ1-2	CATSRDQTAPHGYTF	TGTGCCACCAGCAGAGATCAGACAGCCCCTCATGGCTACACCTTC
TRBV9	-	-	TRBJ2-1	CASSGLLASNEQFF	TGTGCCAGCAGCGGCCTTCTAGCGAGTAATGAGCAGTTCTTC
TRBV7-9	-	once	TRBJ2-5	CASSGGEYQETQYF	TGTGCCAGCAGCGGTGGGGAGTACCAAGAGACCCAGTACTTC
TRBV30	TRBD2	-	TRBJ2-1	CAWSTFTTSGNANEQFF	TGTGCCTGGAGTACTTTCACCACTAGCGGGAATGCAAATGAGCAGTTCTTC
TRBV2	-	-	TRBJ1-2	CASSQSGRQGYTF	TGTGCCAGCAGCCAGAGCGGTCGGCAGGGCTACACCTTC